These 9 T cell receptor beta chains came from one sample sequenced in a study of PD-1 blockade in classical Hodgkin lymphoma. After autologous stem cell transplantation all patients relapsed, and prior brentuximab vedotin exposure differed between cohorts. Profiled with immunoSEQ multiplex PCR; TCRdb holds only in-frame clones, not every one. The data contain approximately 65,000 clones, about nine tenths of them seen just once; the ten biggest clones take up around 12%. The sample was peripheral blood mononuclear cells (PBMCs), taken at baseline. These receptors originate from a human donor with classical Hodgkin lymphoma.

The V call is TRBV6-5, the J call TRBJ1-5; the D gene is possibly TRBD1 (5 bases). Germline values: CDR1 MNHEY, CDR2 SVGAGI. The CDR3 sequence is 14 residues long. Deletions cut 5 bases from V and 7 bases from J, with 15 bases between. The DNA of the CDR3 is TGTGCCAGCAGTCCGTCCGGGGGAGGACAGCCCCAGCATTTT. Translated: CASSPSGGGQPQHF.

V usage is TRBV6-5 and J usage is TRBJ2-7; D may match TRBD1 or TRBD2 (6 bases each). The CDR3 has 11 residues. CDR1 is MNHEY, CDR2 SVGAGI, per germline. With 5 bases removed from V and 7 bases from J, the gap between germline ends came to 9 bases. The CDR3, as DNA: TGTGCCAGCAGTCGGGGGCAGGAGCAGTACTTC. Translated: CASSRGQEQYF.

This chain uses TRBV10-3 with TRBJ2-7; 7 nucleotides line up with TRBD1. The CDR3 is 14 amino acids. The germline gives CDR1 ENHRY, CDR2 SYGVKD. Germline trimming cut 4 bases from V and 0 bases from J; bases unmatched to any gene: 3. CDR3 nucleotides: TGTGCCATCAGTGCCGGGACAGTCTCCTACGAGCAGTACTTC. Amino acids: CAISAGTVSYEQYF.

The rearrangement joins TRBV6-4 to TRBJ2-1, with 8 bases that match TRBD2. V lost 3 bases, J lost 3 bases, and 7 bases stayed unmatched. The length of the CDR3 is 16 residues. Germline CDR1 is MRHNA and CDR2 is SNTAGT. CDR3 in amino acids: CASSEYSAGDYNEQFF. The CDR3, as DNA: TGTGCCAGCAGTGAGTACTCAGCGGGGGACTACAATGAGCAGTTCTTC.

This chain connects TRBV6-1 to TRBJ1-3; D is unresolved. V was trimmed by 1 base and J by 5 bases, leaving 6 bases between them. Germline assignment: CDR1 MNHNS and CDR2 SASEGT. This CDR3 has 13 amino acids. CDR3 region: CASSEVRRNTIYF. In DNA form, the CDR3 reads TGTGCCAGCAGTGAAGTTAGAAGAAACACCATATATTTT.

This clone was picked up one time. CDR3 DNA sequence: TGCGCCAGCAGCCTTAGGGACTCACAGAACACCGGGGAGCTGTTTTTT. This gives the protein CASSLRDSQNTGELFF. This chain uses TRBV4-3 with TRBJ2-2, with TRBD2 as a possible D gene (6 bases). Germline CDR1 LGHNA, CDR2 YSLEER. The CDR3 is 16 amino acids. Deletions cut 4 bases from V and 1 base from J, with 13 bases between.

This clone was detected only once. The CDR3 loop is CASSLRRAGYTF. The CDR3, as DNA: TGTGCCAGCAGCTTAAGGCGGGCTGGCTACACCTTC. The J gene is TRBJ1-2, the V gene TRBV7-7; D is ambiguous. Germline V gene sequence: CDR1 SSHAT, CDR2 FNYEAQ (reference sequence). This CDR3 region has 12 residues. The V end lost 2 bases, the J end lost 7 bases, and 8 bases lay between the germline ends.

A single count supports this clone. The chain recombines TRBV9 with TRBJ1-1; no firm D call. The CDR3 has 15 amino acids. V gave up 1 base and J gave up 0 bases, with 10 bases separating them. Germline V lookup: CDR1 SGDLS, CDR2 YYNGEE. The CDR3 loop reads CASSVNGEVNTEAFF. The CDR3 DNA is TGTGCCAGCAGCGTAAATGGGGAAGTGAACACTGAAGCTTTCTTT.

The J gene is TRBJ1-6, the V gene TRBV15; TRBD1 is a possible D gene (6 bases). There are 17 residues in the CDR3. Germline V gene data show CDR1 as LNHNV and CDR2 as YYDKDF (reference sequence). V was shortened by 0 bases and J by 0 bases, with 9 bases between the two germline ends. In DNA form, the CDR3 reads TGTGCCACCAGCAGAGATCAGGGGAGCTCCTATAATTCACCCCTCCACTTT. Its translation: CATSRDQGSSYNSPLHF.